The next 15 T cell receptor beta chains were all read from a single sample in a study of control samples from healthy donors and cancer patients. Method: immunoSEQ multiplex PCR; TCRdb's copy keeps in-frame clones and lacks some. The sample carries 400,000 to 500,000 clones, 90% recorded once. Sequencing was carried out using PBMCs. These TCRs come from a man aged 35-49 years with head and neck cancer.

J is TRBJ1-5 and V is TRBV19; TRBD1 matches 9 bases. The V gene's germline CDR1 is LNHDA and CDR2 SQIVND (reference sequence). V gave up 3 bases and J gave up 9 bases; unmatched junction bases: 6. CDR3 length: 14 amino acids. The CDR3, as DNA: TGTGCCAGTAGTATGGGACAGGGTAGGTCGCCCCAGCATTTT. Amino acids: CASSMGQGRSPQHF.

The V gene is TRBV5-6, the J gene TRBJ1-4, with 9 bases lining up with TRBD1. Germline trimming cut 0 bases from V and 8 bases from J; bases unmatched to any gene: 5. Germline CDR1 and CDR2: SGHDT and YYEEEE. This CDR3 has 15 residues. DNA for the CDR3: TGTGCCAGCAGCTTGGCCGGGACAGGGCGAGAAAAACTGTTTTTT. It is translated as CASSLAGTGREKLFF.

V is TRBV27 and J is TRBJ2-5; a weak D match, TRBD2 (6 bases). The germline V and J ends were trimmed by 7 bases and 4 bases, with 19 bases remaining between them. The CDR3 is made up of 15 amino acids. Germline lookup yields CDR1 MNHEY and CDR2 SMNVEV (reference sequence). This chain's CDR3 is CASMQGRGRRETQYF. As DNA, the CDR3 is TGTGCCAGCATGCAAGGGCGGGGTCGCCGAGAGACCCAGTACTTC.

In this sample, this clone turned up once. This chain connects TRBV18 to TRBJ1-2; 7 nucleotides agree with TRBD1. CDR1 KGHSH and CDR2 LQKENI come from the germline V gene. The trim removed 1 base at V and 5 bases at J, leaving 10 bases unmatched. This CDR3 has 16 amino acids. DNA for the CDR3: TGTGCCAGCTCACCACTGGTCGCCGACAGGGATTATGGCTACACCTTC. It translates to CASSPLVADRDYGYTF.

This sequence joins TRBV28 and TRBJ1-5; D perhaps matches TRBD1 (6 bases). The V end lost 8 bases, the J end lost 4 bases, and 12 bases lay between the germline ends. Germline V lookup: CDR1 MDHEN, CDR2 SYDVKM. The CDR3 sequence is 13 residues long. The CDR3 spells CASLTGINQPQHF. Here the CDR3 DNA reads TGTGCCAGCCTCACAGGGATAAATCAGCCCCAGCATTTT.

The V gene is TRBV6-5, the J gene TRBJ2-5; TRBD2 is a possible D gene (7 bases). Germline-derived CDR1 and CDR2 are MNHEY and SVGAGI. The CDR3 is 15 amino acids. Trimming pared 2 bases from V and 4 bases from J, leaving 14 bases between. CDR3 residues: CASSYLSRGGETQYF. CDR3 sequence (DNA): TGTGCCAGCAGTTACCTTTCTAGGGGGGGAGAGACCCAGTACTTC.

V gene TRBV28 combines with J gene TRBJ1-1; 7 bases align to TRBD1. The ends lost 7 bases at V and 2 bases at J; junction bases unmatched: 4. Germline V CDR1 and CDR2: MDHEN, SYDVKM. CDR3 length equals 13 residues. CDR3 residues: CASTRDSNTEAFF. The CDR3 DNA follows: TGTGCCAGCACCCGGGACAGTAACACTGAAGCTTTCTTT. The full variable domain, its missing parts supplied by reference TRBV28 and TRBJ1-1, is DVKVTQSSRYLVKRTGEKVFLECVQDMDHENMFWYRQDPGLGLRLIYFSYDVKMKEKGDIPEGYSVSREKKERFSLILESASTNQTSMYLCASTRDSNTEAFFGQGTRLTVV.

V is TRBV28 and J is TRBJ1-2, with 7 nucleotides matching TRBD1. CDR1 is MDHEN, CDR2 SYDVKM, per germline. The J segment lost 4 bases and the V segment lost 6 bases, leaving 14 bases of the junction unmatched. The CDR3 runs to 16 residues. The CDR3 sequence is CASRSPGQRSFYGYTF. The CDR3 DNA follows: TGTGCCAGCAGGTCCCCGGGACAGCGAAGTTTCTATGGCTACACCTTC.

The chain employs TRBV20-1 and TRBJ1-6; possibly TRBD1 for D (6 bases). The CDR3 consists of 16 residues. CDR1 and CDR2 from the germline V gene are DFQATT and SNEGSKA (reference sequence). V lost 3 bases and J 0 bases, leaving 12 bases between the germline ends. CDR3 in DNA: TGCAGTGCTAGTACAGGGTGGAGCTCCTATAATTCACCCCTCCACTTT. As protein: CSASTGWSSYNSPLHF.

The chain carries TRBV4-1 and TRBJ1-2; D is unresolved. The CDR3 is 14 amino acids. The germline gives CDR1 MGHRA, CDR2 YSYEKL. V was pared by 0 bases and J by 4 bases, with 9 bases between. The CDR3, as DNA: TGCGCCAGCAGCCAAGATTACGGATTCTATGGCTACACCTTC. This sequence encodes CASSQDYGFYGYTF.

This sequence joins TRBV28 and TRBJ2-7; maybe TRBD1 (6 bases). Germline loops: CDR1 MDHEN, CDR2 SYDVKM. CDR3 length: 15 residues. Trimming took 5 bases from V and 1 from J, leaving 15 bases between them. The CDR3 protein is CASSLPQGLSYEQYF. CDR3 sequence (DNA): TGTGCCAGCAGTCTCCCGCAGGGGCTATCCTACGAGCAGTACTTC.

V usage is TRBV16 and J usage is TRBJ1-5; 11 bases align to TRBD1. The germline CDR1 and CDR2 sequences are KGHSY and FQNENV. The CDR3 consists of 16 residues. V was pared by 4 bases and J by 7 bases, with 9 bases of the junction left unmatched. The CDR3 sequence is CASSRAGTGGRQPQHF. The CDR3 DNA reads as TGTGCCAGCAGCCGTGCCGGGACAGGGGGGAGACAGCCCCAGCATTTT. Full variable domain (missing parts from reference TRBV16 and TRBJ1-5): GEEVAQTPKHLVRGEGQKAKLYCAPIKGHSYVFWYQQVLKNEFKFLISFQNENVFDETGMPKERFSAKCLPNSPCSLEIQATKLEDSAVYFCASSRAGTGGRQPQHFGDGTRLSIL.

The CDR3 sequence: CASSRSFGGKDYGYTF. The CDR3 region has the DNA TGCGCCAGCAGCCGCAGTTTCGGGGGAAAGGACTATGGCTACACCTTC. The genes are TRBV5-1 and TRBJ1-2, with TRBD1 as a possible D gene (5 bases). The CDR3 is 16 residues long. V was clipped by 4 bases and J by 3 bases, with 19 bases between them. Germline CDR1 is SGHRS and CDR2 is YFSETQ. The full variable domain, completed using reference TRBV5-1 and TRBJ1-2, is KAGVTQTPRYLIKTRGQQVTLSCSPISGHRSVSWYQQTPGQGLQFLFEYFSETQRNKGNFPGRFSGRQFSNSRSEMNVSTLELGDSALYLCASSRSFGGKDYGYTFGSGTRLTVV.

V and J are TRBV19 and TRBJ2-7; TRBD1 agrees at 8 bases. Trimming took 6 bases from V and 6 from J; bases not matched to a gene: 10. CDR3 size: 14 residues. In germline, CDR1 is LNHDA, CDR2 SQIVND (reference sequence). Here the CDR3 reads CASSERDRSGEQYF. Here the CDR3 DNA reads TGTGCCAGTAGCGAGAGGGACAGGAGCGGCGAGCAGTACTTC.

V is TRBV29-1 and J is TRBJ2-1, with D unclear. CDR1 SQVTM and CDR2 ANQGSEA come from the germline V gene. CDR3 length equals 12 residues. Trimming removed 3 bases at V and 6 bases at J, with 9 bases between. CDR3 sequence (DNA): TGCAGCGTTGAGACGAGGCTCAATGAGCAGTTCTTC. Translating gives CSVETRLNEQFF.